This T cell receptor beta chain was identified during a study of blood T cell repertoires in COVID-19. Background on the study: Sites in the United States, Italy and Spain provided acute and convalescent COVID-19 samples. PBMCs, B-cell-depleted T cells, or T cells were the source of the cDNA or gDNA that made up the material.

Profiled with immunoSEQ multiplex PCR; TCRdb holds only in-frame clones, not every one. The table has tens of thousands of clones, 68% seen once. Trimming cost V 8 bases and J 7 bases, with 14 bases left between them. The CDR3 sequence is 12 residues long. Germline V gene sequence: CDR1 SGHVS, CDR2 FQNEAQ. The chain combines TRBV7-8 with TRBJ1-2; D not certain. The sequenced sample consisted of peripheral blood. This receptor was obtained from a human donor in a cohort sampled during active COVID-19. The chain's CDR3 is CASVGPGGGYTF. For the CDR3, the DNA is TGTGCCAGCGTCGGGCCAGGAGGTGGCTACACCTTC.